The clone carrying this T cell receptor (beta chain) was observed at least ten times. Its specificity is unknown. This record comes from a study of regulatory T cells in long-lasting Graves disease. Study background: New Graves' disease cases had less than 3 months of antithyroid drugs. Study observations and caveats: Having only a small sample size may have limited accuracy. Newly diagnosed Graves' patients exceeded persistent ones in TCR diversity. There were preferences for TRBV28, TRBJ1-2 and TRBJ2-5 in persistent disease.

The germline V and J ends were trimmed by 6 bases and 7 bases, with 13 bases remaining between them. The CDR3 spans 13 residues. Germline V gene lookup returns CDR1 SGHTA and CDR2 FQGTGA. Through Arm-PCR of CDR3 regions and iRepertoire HTBI primers, TCR beta libraries were built. TCRdb reprocessed the multiplex PCR reads via MiXCR and lists one record per CDR3 protein. The table lists roughly 220,000 distinct CDR3 sequences, 15% to 20% of them singletons. The time point was: newly diagnosed GD, antithyroid drugs for less than 3 months. Generation of the TCR library employed RNA extracted from PBMCs. Sequenced material: peripheral blood mononuclear cells (PBMCs), taken at new diagnosis, from a patient treated with antithyroid drugs. The V call is TRBV7-3, the J call TRBJ2-1; the D gene could be TRBD1 or TRBD2 (6 bases each). The receptor's source is a female donor with Graves disease. The CDR3 DNA reads as TGTGCCAGCAGTCCGGGGGCGCAGAATGAGCAGTTCTTC. Its protein is CASSPGAQNEQFF.